Sequencing of this T cell receptor beta chain was carried out in a study of cytomegalovirus exposure and HLA in healthy donors. Germline V lookup: CDR1 SEHNR, CDR2 FQNEAQ (reference sequence). The CDR3 covers 14 residues. This clone was found a few times. No antigen is known for it. A read error may produce the germline difference seen at one junction end. The PCR contained 60 Vbeta and 13 Jbeta primers. Assay: immunoSEQ multiplex PCR; the TCRdb copy retains only in-frame clones and omits some. The sample lists approximately 150,000 clones, 76% occurring once. Regarding the study as a whole: Reports indicate that TCR beta sequences accurately predicted the HLA-A and HLA-B alleles of most subjects. Later analysis demonstrated an association between a missense DCLRE1C variant and TCR beta V- and J-gene trimming. It was in a later analysis that TCR association rates were seen to vary by HLA locus, highest for DRB1 and lowest for HLA-C. The dataset shows that most TCR sequences were rare, while some public TCRs occurred in many donors.

This chain uses TRBV7-9 with TRBJ1-1; 8 nucleotides line up with TRBD1. This TCR derives from a middle-aged woman in good health and CMV-seronegative. Specimen: PBMCs. This CDR3 is CSSSFGQGNTEAFF. Here the CDR3 DNA reads TGTTCCAGCAGCTTTGGACAGGGGAACACTGAAGCTTTCTTT.